One T cell receptor beta chain is described in this entry. The iRepertoire nested amplicon-rescue multiplex PCR amplified TCR alpha and beta CDR3s from RNA. TCRdb passed the multiplex PCR reads through MiXCR, listing each CDR3 protein once. This sample has about 130,000 distinct CDR3 sequences; around 25% occur once, and the top ten carry about 30%. The germline CDR1 and CDR2 sequences are MNHNS and SASEGT. V gave up 7 bases and J gave up 7 bases, with 23 bases separating them. This CDR3 is 16 amino acids long. The data stem from a study of glioma-infiltrating T cells. Sequenced material: glioma tissue, nonneoplastic brain tissue, or PBMCs (not recorded which). The chain employs TRBV6-1 and TRBJ2-1; weak D call: TRBD2 (6 bases). This TCR was sampled from a human donor with low-grade glioma or glioblastoma, undergoing nonglioma brain surgery, or in good health (not recorded which). The DNA for the CDR3 is TGTGCCAGCAACAAACGGACAAGCGGGCTGCGGAATGAGCAGTTCTTC. Protein: CASNKRTSGLRNEQFF.